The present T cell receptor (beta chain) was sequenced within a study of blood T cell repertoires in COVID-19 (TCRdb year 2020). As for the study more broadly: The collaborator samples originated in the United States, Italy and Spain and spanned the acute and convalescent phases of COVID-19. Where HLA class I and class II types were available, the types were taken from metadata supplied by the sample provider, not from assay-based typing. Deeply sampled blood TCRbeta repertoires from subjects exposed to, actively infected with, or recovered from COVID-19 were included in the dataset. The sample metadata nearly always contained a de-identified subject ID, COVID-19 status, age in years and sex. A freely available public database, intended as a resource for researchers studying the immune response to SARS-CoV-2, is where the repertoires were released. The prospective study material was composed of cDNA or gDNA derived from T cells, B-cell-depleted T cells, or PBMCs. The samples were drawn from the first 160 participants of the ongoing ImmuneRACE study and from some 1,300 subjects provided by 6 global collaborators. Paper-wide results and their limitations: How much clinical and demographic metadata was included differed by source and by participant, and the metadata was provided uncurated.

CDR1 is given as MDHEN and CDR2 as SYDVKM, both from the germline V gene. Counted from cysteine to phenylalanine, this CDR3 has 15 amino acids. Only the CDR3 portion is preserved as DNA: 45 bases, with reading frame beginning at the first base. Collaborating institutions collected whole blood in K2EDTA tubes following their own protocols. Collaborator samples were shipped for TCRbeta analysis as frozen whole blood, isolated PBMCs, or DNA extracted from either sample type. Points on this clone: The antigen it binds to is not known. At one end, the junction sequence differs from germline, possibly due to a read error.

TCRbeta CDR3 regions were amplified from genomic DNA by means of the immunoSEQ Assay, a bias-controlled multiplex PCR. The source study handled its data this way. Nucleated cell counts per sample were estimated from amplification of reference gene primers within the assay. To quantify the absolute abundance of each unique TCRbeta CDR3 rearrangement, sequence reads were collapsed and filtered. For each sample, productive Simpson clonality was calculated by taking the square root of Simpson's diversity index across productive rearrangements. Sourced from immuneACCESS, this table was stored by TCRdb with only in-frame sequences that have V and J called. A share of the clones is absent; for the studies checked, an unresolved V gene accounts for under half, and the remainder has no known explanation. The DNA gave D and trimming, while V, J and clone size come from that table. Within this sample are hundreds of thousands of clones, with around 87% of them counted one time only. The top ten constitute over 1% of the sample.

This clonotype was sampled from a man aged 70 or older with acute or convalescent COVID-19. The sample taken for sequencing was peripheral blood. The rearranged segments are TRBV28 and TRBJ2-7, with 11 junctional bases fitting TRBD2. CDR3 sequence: CASSHLAGGGNEQYF. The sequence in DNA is TGCGCCAGCAGTCATTTAGCGGGAGGGGGTAACGAGCAGTACTTC.